This T cell receptor (beta chain) was sequenced in a study of cytomegalovirus exposure and HLA in healthy donors. About the research overall: The same platform as the approximately 660 first-cohort repertoires was used for the 95 to 150 validation repertoires, a later analysis reported. The study, taken as a whole, reports: Whilst most TCR sequences proved rare, a subset of public TCRs occurred across many donors. In vitro checks showed that a few CMV-associated chains really do target CMV antigens.

Repertoires were generated with immunoSEQ multiplex PCR, while TCRdb's copy carries only in-frame clones and drops some. This sample has about 360,000 clones; 86% occur once, and the top ten carry 0.83%. A note on this clone: As yet, its antigen is unknown.

The CDR3 covers 16 residues. Germline V gene data show CDR1 as PRHDT and CDR2 as FYEKMQ (reference sequence). Trimming left V 2 bases short and J 5 bases short, with 16 bases between. This receptor was taken from a woman aged 18-35 years in good health and CMV-seronegative. This chain uses TRBV13 with TRBJ2-1; D is perhaps TRBD2 (6 bases). Sequenced input: PBMCs. The CDR3 sequence is CASSLRVGGVHNEQFF. The CDR3 DNA follows: TGTGCCAGCAGCTTACGGGTCGGGGGTGTGCACAATGAGCAGTTCTTC.